This T cell receptor beta chain was recovered during a study of cytomegalovirus exposure and HLA in healthy donors. As to this clone: As yet, its antigen is unknown.

Study results and caveats: Available immune exposure information was restricted to CMV serostatus only.

The primer mix had 60 Vbeta and 13 Jbeta primers. Sequenced by immunoSEQ multiplex PCR; TCRdb stores in-frame clones only, minus some. The sample consists of some 110,000 clones, around 76% of them appearing once. This clonotype was sampled from a woman aged 60-75 years in good health and CMV-seropositive. Sequences were obtained from PBMCs.

This CDR3 reads CASSLPTEYYGYTF. The CDR3 bases are TGTGCCAGCAGCCTACCCACAGAGTACTATGGCTACACCTTC. The chain recombines TRBV7-9 with TRBJ1-2, with D unclear. Germline lookup yields CDR1 SEHNR and CDR2 FQNEAQ (reference sequence). The CDR3 extends over 14 amino acids. Between the trimmed V and J ends, which lost 5 bases and 3 bases, there was a span of 13 bases.